The text below deals with one T cell receptor beta chain. Its antigen is still unknown. It has no much larger one-base neighbor in the sample; base qualities were not kept. The library was built by means of 5' RACE. Instrument on record: Illumina HiSeq 2500. A second PCR of roughly 6 to 11 cycles was run with a J-beta primer mix and a sample-barcoded 5' primer. Each TCR beta cDNA molecule received a unique molecular identifier from a template-switch 5' adaptor carrying 12 random nucleotides. At least 2.5 million CDR3-containing paired-end reads were obtained from each sample. The Mint cDNA synthesis kit, primed by a TRBC-specific oligonucleotide, was used to synthesize first-strand cDNA from all RNA. Following uracil-DNA glycosylase treatment, all cDNA underwent a first 18-cycle PCR with the universal primers M1SS and BC2_uni_R. As for the authors' bioinformatics: For normalization, 1 million high-quality reads were randomly selected from each sample, with every read carrying a distinct molecular identifier. Reads with shared molecular identifiers were discarded instead of being binned into consensus sequences. CDR3 identification, clonotype clustering and error correction used MiTCR with a Q25 quality threshold and the strictest error-elimination algorithm. A nonparametric unseen species model with Euler transformation was used to estimate a lower bound on total TCR beta diversity. The raw public data were reprocessed by TCRdb itself: fastp quality trimming at Q25, MiXCR clonotype calling, in-frame beta chains only. Rows with a matching CDR3 protein are joined into one entry that keeps the most common DNA and genes. The V and J calls, along with clone size, are taken from TCRdb and not from the paper's own processing. Recorded for this sample are hundreds of thousands of distinct CDR3 sequences; around 42% of them occurred a single time. The ten biggest clones cover under 20% of the sample.

The data stem from a study of blood T cells in healthy people across ages (dated by TCRdb to the mid-2010s). Study-level background: Template switching captured roughly one uniquely barcoded TCR beta cDNA molecule per two T cells in model experiments. The donors were divided into four age groups: young (average around 16 years), middle-aged (about 39), aged (around 59) and long-lived (approximately 74). Using deep sequencing normalized with unique cDNA molecular identifiers, the study measured how TCR beta repertoire diversity changes with age. To avoid experimental bias, donors of different ages were distributed randomly across sequencing lanes. Using the same blood draw, the study looked at two additional independent replicas of 1 million unique cDNA reads for two donors, one aged 18 to 30 and the other aged 80 or older. Here is what the overall study found, with its caveats: A strong correlation was found between observed TCR beta diversity and the percentage of naive T cells measured by flow cytometry. Compared with the aged group, more naive CD4+ T cells, fewer expanded clones and increased TCR diversity were shown by the long-lived group, suggesting age selection. As age increased, observed TCR beta diversity per million T cells dropped in a roughly linear way, and a significant reduction was already evident by age 40. Because profiling used bulk unsorted PBMCs, naive and antigen-experienced compartments could not be compared conclusively. Because donor CMV infection status was unknown, age-related changes in expanded clonotypes were potentially confounded. Total diversity estimates from one million sequenced T cells were considered lower bounds and underestimates.

The germline V gene provides CDR1 SGHRS and CDR2 YFSETQ. Trimming costs V 0 bases and J 4 bases, and their ends lie 11 bases apart. The CDR3 covers 14 residues, taking in both the cysteine and the phenylalanine. Only the CDR3 DNA is retained, 42 bases long and in frame from the first base. Donors were 35 to 40 systemically healthy Caucasian individuals from Russia aged roughly 6 to 95 years. Each donor gave 9 to 10 milliliters of peripheral blood, collected into EDTA-treated Vacutainer tubes. PBMCs were isolated by Ficoll-Paque density-gradient centrifugation, with at least 7 million obtained per sample. Trizol reagent was used to extract total RNA from the PBMCs, yielding at least 5 micrograms per sample. The percentages of naive CD45RAhigh/CD27high T cells were determined by flow cytometry on a PBMC aliquot from every donor.

This receptor chain uses TRBV5-1 and TRBJ2-7, with the D gene uncertain. Specimen: blood. The source is a man aged 55 to 70 in good health. The CDR3 is CASSLGQELYEQYF. The sequence in DNA is TGCGCCAGCAGCTTGGGTCAGGAACTATACGAGCAGTACTTC.